This T cell receptor beta chain was identified during a study of cytomegalovirus exposure and HLA in healthy donors (dated by TCRdb to 2017 to 2019). At the level of the whole study: An earlier analysis of roughly 500 of the donors reported approximately 300 Gb of sequence data and 120 million or so unique TCR beta sequences from about 200 million T cells. The study aimed to test whether cataloging public T cell receptors could reveal signatures of past pathogen exposure. Besides the first cohort of approximately 710 subjects, a separate validation cohort made up of 120 different subjects was used. About 300 gigabases of sequencing data and approximately 80 million unique TCR sequences were included in an early release covering about 600 HLA-typed donors. To predict cytomegalovirus infection status, the study combined high-throughput TCR immunosequencing, statistical association of individual TCRs with disease status, and machine learning. Donor age, sex, ethnicity and CMV serostatus were compiled together with the repertoire data. In a later genetic analysis, genome-wide SNP genotypes for about 65% of the roughly 670 donors were used, and that subset was treated as a discovery cohort. An earlier analysis of some 500 of the donors applied high-throughput TCR beta sequencing to assess whether each TCR beta V gene segment acted as functional or pseudogenic. All discovery cohort repertoires had been generated on a single sequencing platform. Of the roughly 410 genotyped donors, 81% were placed in the genetic ancestry cluster associated with self-reported Caucasian donors. HLA typing covered class I and class II loci at four-digit resolution. Among some 400 genotyped donors of the cohort, an average of approximately 220,000 unique TCR beta nucleotide sequences was sequenced per donor, of which roughly 18% were non-productive. The number of donors typed differed by locus, with 629-630 for A, B, C, DRB1 and DQB1, roughly 520 for DQA1, over 600 for DPA1, and 400 to 490 for DPB1. A handful of DR-DQ haplotypes were handled as single units for association and clustering because linkage in the cohort was strong. To study patterns of TCR occurrence, a later analysis re-analyzed previously published TCR beta repertoires from 700 or so donors and added high-resolution HLA genotyping. In the later analysis, no new phenotypic data were used to find candidate immune exposures; instead, reliance was placed on TCR beta sequences and their occurrence across donors. Using immunosequencing, the study profiled T cell repertoires from 666 subjects and related those repertoires to cytomegalovirus serostatus.

The cohort was made up of hundreds of healthy bone marrow donors. At the time of sampling, all cohort members were nominally healthy, though unrecorded immune exposures were likely present. The donor tested CMV seronegative and was one of the 352 seronegative cohort members. A peripheral blood sample was provided by each donor, and peripheral blood mononuclear cells were used for TCR beta sequencing. Genomic DNA extraction from the blood cell samples was performed with the Qiagen DNeasy Blood Extraction Kit. Broader findings and caveats from the paper: Specific HLA alleles were associated with over 15,000 TCR beta sequences at a false discovery rate of 0.05 in a later analysis. In a later analysis, HLA-associated TCR beta chains showed more clonal expansion and lower generation probabilities than non-associated chains that were equally common. Immune exposure information for the cohort was limited to CMV serostatus. A cluster of highly shared sequence variants was judged likely to represent a technical artifact of the sequencing pipeline. In a later analysis, the rate of TCR association differed among HLA loci, with DRB1 alleles having the most associated TCRs and HLA-C alleles having the fewest. In the study, 150 to 200 TCR beta chains were listed as associated with cytomegalovirus. Broadly in line with IMGT annotations, most TCR beta V segments showed up in productive rearrangements about 90% or about 30% of the time in an earlier analysis of under 700 of the donors. V-gene and J-gene trimming of TCR beta chains was associated with a missense DCLRE1C variant in a later genetic analysis, and the association was replicated in an independent cohort. Strong co-occurrence of HLA alleles, especially DR and DQ, made assigning TCR associations to individual alleles difficult. Because counts were too low, roughly 16 rarely observed V segments, including chromosome 9 orphons, were excluded from the earlier analysis of 587 of the donors. Presence/absence analyses assumed roughly uniform sequencing depth across donors, an assumption that may not hold. A later genetic analysis reported fewer N-insertions in productive TCRs among donors in an Asian-associated ancestry cluster than the approximately 670-donor mean. The authors suggested that the approach could potentially be extended to other disease states and immunological phenotypes. In both the original and validation cohorts, the classifier was reported to diagnose cytomegalovirus status with high specificity and sensitivity. In a later analysis, most CMV-associated TCR beta chains were found to appear HLA-restricted, with HLA associations seemingly driven largely by CMV exposure. Because some donors lacked HLA typing at each locus, the association tests relied only on the typed subset. While some public TCRs were present in many individuals, most TCR sequences turned up only very rarely across donors. Some IMGT-functional V segments, including TRBV6-2 and TRBV6-3, could not be distinguished by the 87-base-pair reads and were therefore excluded. Several of the top co-occurrence clusters appeared to be linked to parvovirus B19, influenza, CMV and Epstein-Barr virus, according to a later analysis. A further reported finding was that TCR beta sequences accurately predicted the HLA-A and HLA-B alleles for most subjects in the first cohort. Only TCR beta chains were sequenced in this cohort, and the absence of alpha or paired-chain data limited detectable features. A few of the identified cytomegalovirus-associated TCR beta chains were confirmed in vitro to be specific for cytomegalovirus antigens. Correlated functional status among segregating V segments might be attributable to linkage disequilibrium, but an unknown experimental factor could not be ruled out.

The library relied on the immunoSEQ multiplex PCR assay. For the multiplex PCR, a mixture combining 60 forward primers for TCR Vbeta segments and 13 reverse primers for TCR Jbeta segments was used. Amplification of the CDR3 region of rearranged TCR beta genes was performed with a multiplex PCR assay on genomic DNA. On the Illumina HiSeq System, the amplified TCR beta libraries were sequenced as 87-base-pair reads. The published analysis was carried out like this. In a later analysis, 77 million or so unique TCR beta chains were counted across the 666 repertoires, and around 10 million of these chains were shared by at least two donors. A nearest-neighbor algorithm error-corrected the raw reads and collapsed the reads into unique sequences, merging closely related sequences to remove PCR and sequencing errors. Alignment of CDR3 sequences to IMGT reference sequences was used to assign V, D and J gene segments. For a sequence to be retained, a match of at least six nucleotides was required to both a V gene segment and a J gene segment. Rearrangements were called productive when the CDR3 lacked stop codons and stayed in frame with V and J; all others were non-productive. Following IMGT convention, CDR3 was defined as the stretch from the second conserved V-encoded cysteine up to the conserved J-encoded phenylalanine. The earlier analysis of about 610 of the donors excluded any sequence lacking an unambiguous match to a single V gene segment. An earlier analysis of several hundred of the donors called V segments functional above 56.7% productive rearrangements and segregating when the between-donor standard deviation exceeded 5%. To diagnose cytomegalovirus status from the catalog of TCR beta chain sequences, a statistical classification framework was built. V and J gene assignment, in a later analysis, came from comparing TCR nucleotide sequences with IMGT/GENE-DB human TR gene sequences. The TCRdist pipeline was used in a later analysis to assign CDR3 sequences and most-parsimonious VDJ recombination scenarios. In a later analysis, each TCR beta chain was defined by its CDR3 amino acid sequence together with its V-gene family, and reads lacking a unique V-gene family were excluded. In a later analysis, 450 to 600 highly shared, low-generation-probability nucleotide sequences were removed to address suspected cross-contamination and a sequencing artifact. A later analysis calculated a clonal expansion index for each public chain from normalized within-repertoire ranks of inferred template counts. In a later analysis, generation probabilities were computed using a VDJ recombination model fitted to out-of-frame rearrangements, and the results were checked against IGoR. In a later analysis, hypergeometric tests were used to score TCR-TCR, TCR-HLA and TCR-CMV co-occurrence, with a repertoire-size bias correction applied to TCR pairs. To estimate false discovery rates, a later analysis permuted the HLA or CMV assignments 20 times. In a later analysis, co-occurring TCRs were grouped with DBSCAN, and TCRdist sequence similarity was added when clustering was performed within HLA-allele-positive subsets. Co-occurrence clustering excluded repertoires with fewer than 30,000 or more than 120,000 public chains, plus five with anomalous nucleotide sharing. This immuneACCESS table, as held by TCRdb, lists in-frame sequences with V and J called but not all clones. Of the missing ones, under half trace to an unresolved V gene in checked studies; the others have no known cause. The V and J calls and clone size were taken over from that table, and D and trimming were inferred from the DNA. A total of about 50,000 clones appear in this sample, around 70% of them only once. The ten biggest clones cover approximately 10% of the sample.

The germline ends are 9 bases apart after V is trimmed by 3 bases and J by 3 bases. CDR1 WSHSY and CDR2 SAAADI are derived from the germline V gene. Counted from cysteine to phenylalanine, this CDR3 has 14 amino acids. Of the read, only the CDR3 DNA is kept; its 42 bases are in frame from base 1. This clone was detected a few times. Its recognized antigen is unknown. Base quality data are lacking; no much larger clone is found one base away. The sequenced material came from PBMCs. The sequence came from a woman aged 45-65 years in good health and CMV-seronegative. The sequence is built from TRBV10-2 and TRBJ1-5; the D segment cannot be called with confidence. Here is the DNA: TGCGCCAGCAGTGAAGGAGGGAACAATCAGCCCCAGCATTTT. Protein translation: CASSEGGNNQPQHF.